Listed below are T cell receptor beta chains from one sample, sequenced in a study of blood T cell repertoires in COVID-19. Clones were sequenced by immunoSEQ multiplex PCR, and TCRdb holds only the in-frame ones, with some missing. Of 150,000 to 200,000 clones listed, about 77% are singletons. Sequenced: PBMCs or T cells enriched from blood (not recorded which). The receptors were sampled from a woman aged 45-65 years with acute COVID-19. Each CDR3 is given with its conserved first and last residue. Each record gives: D gene, J gene, V gene, clone size, CDR3 protein, CDR3 DNA. A D gene is named only where the DNA matches it firmly. The size of a clone is reported for some rows only, either as once, few or many, or as a class for expanded clones.

NA	TRBJ2-2	TRBV19	few	CASSIEPGLGNTGELFF	TGTGCCAGTAGTATAGAGCCGGGACTGGGGAACACCGGGGAGCTGTTTTTT
NA	TRBJ1-2	TRBV4-1	few	CASSQAAGTNYGYTF	TGCGCCAGCAGCCAAGCGGCAGGAACCAACTATGGCTACACCTTC
NA	TRBJ1-2	TRBV2	NA	CASSEGRASGGYTF	TGTGCCAGCAGTGAAGGCAGGGCCTCCGGGGGCTACACCTTC
TRBD1	TRBJ1-4	TRBV9	NA	CASTQDRAGEKLFF	TGTGCCAGCACTCAAGACAGGGCTGGGGAAAAACTGTTTTTT
NA	TRBJ1-2	TRBV2	NA	CASSPSRGGYTF	TGTGCCAGCAGCCCTAGCCGGGGAGGCTACACCTTC
NA	TRBJ1-1	TRBV2	NA	CASRIGANTEAFF	TGTGCCAGCAGGATTGGGGCGAACACTGAAGCTTTCTTT
TRBD1	TRBJ1-1	TRBV5-1	once	CASSLGTGGTEAFF	TGCGCCAGCAGCTTAGGGACAGGGGGCACTGAAGCTTTCTTT
TRBD1	TRBJ1-2	TRBV2	NA	CATLGGQAGFGYTF	TGTGCCACCCTAGGGGGACAGGCTGGGTTCGGCTACACCTTC
TRBD2	TRBJ2-3	TRBV4-2	NA	CASSQDGAGGRGDTQYF	TGTGCCAGCAGCCAAGATGGAGCGGGGGGCCGTGGAGATACGCAGTATTTT
NA	TRBJ1-3	TRBV28	NA	CASSPPGLAGTIYF	TGTGCCAGCAGTCCCCCAGGACTTGCCGGCACCATATATTTT
TRBD2	TRBJ2-3	TRBV11-2	NA	CASSRTTGLADSTDTQYF	TGTGCCAGCAGCCGAACCACGGGACTAGCGGATAGCACAGATACGCAGTATTTT
NA	TRBJ1-6	TRBV6-1	NA	CASREESRPLHF	TGTGCCAGCAGGGAAGAATCGAGGCCCCTCCACTTT
TRBD2	TRBJ2-1	TRBV5-1	once	CASSLYLAGGREQFF	TGCGCCAGCAGCTTGTATCTAGCGGGGGGGCGTGAGCAGTTCTTC
TRBD2	TRBJ2-1	TRBV6-5	NA	CASSPAGKVNEQFF	TGTGCCAGCAGTCCAGCGGGGAAGGTCAATGAGCAGTTCTTC
TRBD1	TRBJ1-5	TRBV5-1	once	CASSKTGSNQPQHF	TGCGCCAGCAGCAAGACAGGGTCCAATCAGCCCCAGCATTTT
NA	TRBJ2-1	TRBV7-8	NA	CASSFLYNEQFF	TGTGCCAGCAGCTTTCTCTACAATGAGCAGTTCTTC
TRBD1	TRBJ2-3	TRBV19	NA	CASSLDGTGGEDTQYF	TGTGCCAGTAGCCTGGACGGGACAGGGGGAGAGGATACGCAGTATTTT